This TCR beta chain was captured by sequencing in a study of CXCR3-negative and CXCR3-positive naive CD8 T cells. Regarding the study as a whole: A higher hydrophobicity marked the TRB CDR3s of CXCR3-positive naive cells versus CXCR3-negative naive cells. Diversity was high in both naive subsets and much lower in memory cells. Memory cells showed distinct TRBV-TRBJ patterns, while the two naive subsets matched. Most assays used freshly isolated PBMCs, as cryopreservation partially reduced CXCR3.

TRB cDNA was prepared as libraries by UMI-labeled 5' RACE. With the 5' RACE reads reprocessed, TCRdb shows one record per CDR3 protein and no DNA. Its table records around 80,000 distinct CDR3 sequences. About this clonotype: Its antigen is currently unknown.

Sorting yielded triplicates of hundreds of thousands of cells for each CD8+ T cell subset. The CDR3 extends over 16 amino acids. Germline V gives CDR1 MGHDK, CDR2 SYGVNS. This chain links TRBV25-1 with TRBJ2-1; TCRdb outputs TRBD2, but without DNA this stays unchecked. The source is a human donor in good health. Some clones in this sample may be carry-over from other donors' samples. The specimen was naive CXCR3+ CD8+ T cells from blood. Subset of the sample: CD45RO-CCR7+CD27+CD95- naive CD8+ T cells expressing CXCR3 (TNR3+). The CDR3 protein is CASSEYLAGGPYEQFF.